This record covers a single T cell receptor beta chain. Combining a sample-barcoded 5' primer with a J-beta primer mix, a second PCR ran for roughly 7 to 12 cycles. TCRdb fed the 5' RACE reads into MiXCR, producing one record per CDR3 protein. The table includes 1.5 million to 2 million distinct CDR3 sequences, about 39% detected once. This entry belongs to a study of blood T cells in healthy people across ages. The receptor was isolated from a human donor in good health. Material for sequencing was blood.

CDR3 nucleotides: TGTGCCAGCAGTTTTCAACCGGGTCTCGGCTATGGCTACACCTTC. This sequence encodes CASSFQPGLGYGYTF. The chain joins TRBV12-3 or TRBV12-4 to TRBJ1-2, with D unclear. The CDR3 has 15 amino acids. Trimming took 3 bases from V and 4 from J, leaving 15 bases between them.